This T cell receptor (beta chain) was observed in a study of graft-versus-host responses after intestinal transplantation. For the study at large: Induction with anti-thymocyte globulin, then tacrolimus and steroids for about 3 years, was given to all recipients.

The method was immunoSEQ multiplex PCR; TCRdb's version includes in-frame clones alone and lacks a portion of them. The sample records roughly 29,000 clones, 90% to 95% being singletons. Points on this clone: Its antigen is currently unknown.

Germline V gene sequence: CDR1 MNHEY, CDR2 SVGAGI. V was shortened by 5 bases and J by 0 bases, with 11 bases between the two germline ends. There are 15 residues in the CDR3. Study-level results: Detected in recipient marrow were GvH clones, some of which were first observed in ileum or blood.

The starting material was PBMCs, obtained roughly 62 days after intestinal transplant. The source is a human patient who received an intestinal transplant, so some T cells may come from the graft donor. This sequence joins TRBV6-5 and TRBJ2-1; no reliable D call. Written as DNA, the CDR3 is TGTGCCAGCAGTACTCCATGGAGCTCCTACAATGAGCAGTTCTTC. It encodes CASSTPWSSYNEQFF.